The clone carrying this T cell receptor beta chain has only a few counts. What it recognizes is unknown. This sample stems from a study of T-cell reconstitution after alpha-beta-depleted transplantation in children. Study-wide points: At around two months after transplant, the alpha-beta T cells were reportedly derived from several hundred expanded clones that came from non-depleted graft cells. Surviving recipient T cells and thymic progenitors underlay high day-60 TCRbeta diversity in some patients. Diversity and T-cell counts at one year after transplant derived mostly from new T cells.

Trimming took 4 bases from V and 0 from J; bases not matched to a gene: 10. Germline lookup yields CDR1 MDHEN and CDR2 SYDVKM. The CDR3 loop spans 18 amino acids. Preparation of the TCRbeta library involved a method that used unique molecular identifiers. TCRdb re-analysed the PCR reads in MiXCR, keeping a single row per CDR3 protein. The sample yields about 300,000 distinct CDR3 sequences, roughly a tenth seen once. This clonotype was obtained from a boy in the first two years of life with acute myeloid leukemia, due to receive a stem cell transplant. This specimen was PBMCs, taken before TCRalphabeta/CD19-depleted stem cell transplant. This chain uses TRBV28 with TRBJ2-2; TRBD1 matches 8 bases. The CDR3 loop reads CASSSVFGTGPNTGELFF. The CDR3 nucleotides read TGTGCCAGCAGTTCTGTCTTCGGGACAGGCCCGAACACCGGGGAGCTGTTTTTT.